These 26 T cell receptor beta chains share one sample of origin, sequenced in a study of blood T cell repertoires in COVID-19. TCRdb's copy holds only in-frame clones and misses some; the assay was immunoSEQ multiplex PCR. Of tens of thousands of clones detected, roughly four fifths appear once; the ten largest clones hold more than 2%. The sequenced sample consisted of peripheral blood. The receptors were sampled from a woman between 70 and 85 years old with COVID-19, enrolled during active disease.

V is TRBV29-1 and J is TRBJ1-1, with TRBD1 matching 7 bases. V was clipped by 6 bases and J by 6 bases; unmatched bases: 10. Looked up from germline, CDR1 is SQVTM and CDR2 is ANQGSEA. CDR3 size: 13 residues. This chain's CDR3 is CSVVSGGSSEAFF. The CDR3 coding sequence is TGCAGCGTAGTTTCAGGGGGGTCCTCTGAAGCTTTCTTT.

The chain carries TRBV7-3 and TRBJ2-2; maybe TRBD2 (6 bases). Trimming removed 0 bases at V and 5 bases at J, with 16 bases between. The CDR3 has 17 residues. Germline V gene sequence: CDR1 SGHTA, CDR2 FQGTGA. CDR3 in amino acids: CASSLTGGGERTGELFF. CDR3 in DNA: TGTGCCAGCAGCTTAACCGGCGGAGGGGAAAGGACCGGGGAGCTGTTTTTT.

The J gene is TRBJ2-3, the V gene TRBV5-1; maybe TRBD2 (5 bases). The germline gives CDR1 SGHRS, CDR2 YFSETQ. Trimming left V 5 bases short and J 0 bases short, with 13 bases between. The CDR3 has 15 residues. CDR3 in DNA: TGCGCCAGCAGGGTGCGGACTTTGAGCACAGATACGCAGTATTTT. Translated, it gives CASRVRTLSTDTQYF.

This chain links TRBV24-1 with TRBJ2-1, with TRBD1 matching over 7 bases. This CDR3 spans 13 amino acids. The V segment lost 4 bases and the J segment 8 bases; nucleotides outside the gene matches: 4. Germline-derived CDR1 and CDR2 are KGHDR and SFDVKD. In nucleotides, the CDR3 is TGTGCCACCAGTGAAACGACAGGGCATGAGCAGTTCTTC. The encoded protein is CATSETTGHEQFF.

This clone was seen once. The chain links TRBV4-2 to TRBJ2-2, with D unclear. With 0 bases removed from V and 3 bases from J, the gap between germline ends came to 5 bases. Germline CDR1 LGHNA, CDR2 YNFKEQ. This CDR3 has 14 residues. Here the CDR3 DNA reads TGTGCCAGCAGCCAAGAGAGTGACACCGGGGAGCTGTTTTTT. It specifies CASSQESDTGELFF.

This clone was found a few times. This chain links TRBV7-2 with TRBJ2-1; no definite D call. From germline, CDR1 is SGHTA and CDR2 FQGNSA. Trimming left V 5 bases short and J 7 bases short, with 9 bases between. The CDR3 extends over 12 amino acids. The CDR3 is CASSQVRNEQFF. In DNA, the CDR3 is TGTGCCAGCAGCCAGGTTAGGAATGAGCAGTTCTTC.

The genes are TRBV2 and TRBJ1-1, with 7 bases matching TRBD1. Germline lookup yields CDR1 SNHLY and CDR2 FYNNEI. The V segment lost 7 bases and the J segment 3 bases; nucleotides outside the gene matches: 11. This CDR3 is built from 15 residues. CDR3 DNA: TGTGCCAGCACCGAGGTAGGGACAGAGTACACTGAAGCTTTCTTT. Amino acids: CASTEVGTEYTEAFF.

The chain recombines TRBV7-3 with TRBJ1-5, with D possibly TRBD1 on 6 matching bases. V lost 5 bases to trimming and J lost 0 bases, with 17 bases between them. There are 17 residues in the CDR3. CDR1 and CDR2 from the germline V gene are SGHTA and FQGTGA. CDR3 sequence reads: CASSRVGASYSNQPQHF. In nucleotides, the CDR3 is TGTGCCAGCAGCCGGGTGGGGGCCAGTTATAGCAATCAGCCCCAGCATTTT. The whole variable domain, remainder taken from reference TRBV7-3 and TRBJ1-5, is GAGVSQTPSNKVTEKGKYVELRCDPISGHTALYWYRQSLGQGPEFLIYFQGTGAADDSGLPNDRFFAVRPEGSVSTLKIQRTERGDSAVYLCASSRVGASYSNQPQHFGDGTRLSIL.

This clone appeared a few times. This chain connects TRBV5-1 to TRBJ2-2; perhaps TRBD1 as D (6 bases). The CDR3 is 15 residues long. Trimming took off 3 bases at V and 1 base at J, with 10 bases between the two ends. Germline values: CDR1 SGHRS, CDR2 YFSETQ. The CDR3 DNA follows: TGCGCCAGCAGCTCGACAGGTTTGAACACCGGGGAGCTGTTTTTT. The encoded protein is CASSSTGLNTGELFF.

The CDR3 region has the DNA TGTGCCAGCAGCTTAGGGACTCCAGATACGCAGTATTTT. Amino acid sequence: CASSLGTPDTQYF. The chain links TRBV7-9 to TRBJ2-3; the D gene is possibly TRBD2 (5 bases). V lost 1 base, J lost 4 bases, and 6 bases lay in between. Germline assignment: CDR1 SEHNR and CDR2 FQNEAQ (reference sequence). The CDR3 totals 13 residues.

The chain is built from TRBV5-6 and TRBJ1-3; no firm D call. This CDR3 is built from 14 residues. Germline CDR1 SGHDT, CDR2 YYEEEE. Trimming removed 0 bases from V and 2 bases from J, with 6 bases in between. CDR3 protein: CASSLAPAGNTIYF. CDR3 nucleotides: TGTGCCAGCAGCTTGGCCCCTGCTGGAAACACCATATATTTT.

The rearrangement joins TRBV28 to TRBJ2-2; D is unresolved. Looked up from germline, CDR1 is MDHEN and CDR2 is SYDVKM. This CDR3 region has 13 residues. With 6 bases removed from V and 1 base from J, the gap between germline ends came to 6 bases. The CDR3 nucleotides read TGTGCCAGCAGCCTAGGGAACACCGGGGAGCTGTTTTTT. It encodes CASSLGNTGELFF.

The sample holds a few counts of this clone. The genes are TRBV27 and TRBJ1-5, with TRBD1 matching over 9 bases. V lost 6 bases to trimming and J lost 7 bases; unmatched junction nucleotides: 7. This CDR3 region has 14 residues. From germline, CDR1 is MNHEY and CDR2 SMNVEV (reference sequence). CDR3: CASSLDRGGQPQHF. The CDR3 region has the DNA TGTGCCAGCAGCCTGGACAGGGGTGGACAGCCCCAGCATTTT.

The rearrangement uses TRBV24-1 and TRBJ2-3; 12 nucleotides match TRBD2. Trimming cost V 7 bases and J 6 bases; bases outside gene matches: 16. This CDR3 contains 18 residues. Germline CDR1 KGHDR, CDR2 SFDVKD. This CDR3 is CATSPPLAGGPVVDTQYF. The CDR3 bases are TGTGCCACCAGCCCCCCACTAGCGGGGGGCCCAGTAGTTGATACGCAGTATTTT.

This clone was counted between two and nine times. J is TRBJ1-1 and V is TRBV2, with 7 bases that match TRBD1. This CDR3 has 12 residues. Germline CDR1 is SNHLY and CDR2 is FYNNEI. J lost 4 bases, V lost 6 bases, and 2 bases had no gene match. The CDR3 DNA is TGTGCCAGCAGAGGGGGCACCACTGAAGCTTTCTTT. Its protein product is CASRGGTTEAFF. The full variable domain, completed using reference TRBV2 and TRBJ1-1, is EPEVTQTPSHQVTQMGQEVILRCVPISNHLYFYWYRQILGQKVEFLVSFYNNEISEKSEIFDDQFSVERPDGSNFTLKIRSTKLEDSAMYFCASRGGTTEAFFGQGTRLTVV.

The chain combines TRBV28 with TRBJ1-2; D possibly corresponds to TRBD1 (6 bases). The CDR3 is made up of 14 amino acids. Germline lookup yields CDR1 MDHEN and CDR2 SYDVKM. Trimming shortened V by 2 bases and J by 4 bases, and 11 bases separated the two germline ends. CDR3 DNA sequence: TGTGCCAGCAGTTTAGGCAGGGGCAGCTATGGCTACACCTTC. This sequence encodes CASSLGRGSYGYTF.

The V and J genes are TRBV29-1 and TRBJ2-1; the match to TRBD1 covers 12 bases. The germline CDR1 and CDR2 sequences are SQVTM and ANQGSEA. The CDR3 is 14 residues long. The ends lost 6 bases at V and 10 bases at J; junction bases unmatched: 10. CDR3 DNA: TGCAGCGTATCCGGGACAGGGGGCGAAAGAGAGCAGTTCTTC. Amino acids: CSVSGTGGEREQFF.

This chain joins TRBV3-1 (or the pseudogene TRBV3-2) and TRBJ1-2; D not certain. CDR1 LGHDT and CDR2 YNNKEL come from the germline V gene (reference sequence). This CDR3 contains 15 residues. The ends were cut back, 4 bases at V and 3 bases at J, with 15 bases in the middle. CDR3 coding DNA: TGTGCCAGCAGCCCTGTCGCCACCAACTACTATGGCTACACCTTC. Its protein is CASSPVATNYYGYTF.

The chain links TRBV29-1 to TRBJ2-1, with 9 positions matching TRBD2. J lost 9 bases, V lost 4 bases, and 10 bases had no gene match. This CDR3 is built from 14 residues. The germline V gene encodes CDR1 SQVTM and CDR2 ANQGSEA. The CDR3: CSVGGVAGVSEQFF. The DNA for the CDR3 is TGCAGCGTTGGGGGGGTAGCGGGAGTCAGTGAGCAGTTCTTC.

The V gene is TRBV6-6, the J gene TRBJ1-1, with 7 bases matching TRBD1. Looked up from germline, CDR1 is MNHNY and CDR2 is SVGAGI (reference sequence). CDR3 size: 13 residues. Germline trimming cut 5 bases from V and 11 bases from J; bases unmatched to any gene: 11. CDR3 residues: CASSLRQGVDAFF. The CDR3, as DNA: TGTGCCAGCAGTCTGAGACAGGGCGTCGATGCTTTCTTT.

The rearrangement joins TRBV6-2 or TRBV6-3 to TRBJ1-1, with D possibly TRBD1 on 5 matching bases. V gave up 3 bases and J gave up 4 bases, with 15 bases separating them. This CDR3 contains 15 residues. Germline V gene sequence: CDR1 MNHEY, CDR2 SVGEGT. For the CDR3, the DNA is TGTGCCAGCAGTTATACCCCGCAGGGAGGCACTGAAGCTTTCTTT. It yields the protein CASSYTPQGGTEAFF.

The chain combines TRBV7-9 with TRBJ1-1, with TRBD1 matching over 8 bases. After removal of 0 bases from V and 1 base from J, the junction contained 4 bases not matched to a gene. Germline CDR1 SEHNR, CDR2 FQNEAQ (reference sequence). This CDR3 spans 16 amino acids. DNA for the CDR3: TGTGCCAGCAGCTTAGCCTGGGACAGGAGGAACACTGAAGCTTTCTTT. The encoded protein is CASSLAWDRRNTEAFF.

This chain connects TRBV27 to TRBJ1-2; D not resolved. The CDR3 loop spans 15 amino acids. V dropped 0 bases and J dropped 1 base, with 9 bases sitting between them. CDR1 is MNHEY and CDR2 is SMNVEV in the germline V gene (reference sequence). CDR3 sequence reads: CASSLSYENNYGYTF. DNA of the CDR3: TGTGCCAGCAGTTTATCGTACGAGAATAACTATGGCTACACCTTC.

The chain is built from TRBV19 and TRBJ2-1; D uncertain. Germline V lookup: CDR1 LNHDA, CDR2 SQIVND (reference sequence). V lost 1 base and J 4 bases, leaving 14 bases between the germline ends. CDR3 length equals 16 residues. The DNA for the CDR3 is TGTGCCAGTAGTATAGGCCGGAGTACCATATACAATGAGCAGTTCTTC. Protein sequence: CASSIGRSTIYNEQFF.

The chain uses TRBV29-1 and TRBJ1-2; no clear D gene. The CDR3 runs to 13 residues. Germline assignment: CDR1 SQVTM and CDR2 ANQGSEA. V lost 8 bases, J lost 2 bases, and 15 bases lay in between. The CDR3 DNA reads TGCAGCACCCTAGAGCCCGACAACTATGGCTACACCTTC. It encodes CSTLEPDNYGYTF.

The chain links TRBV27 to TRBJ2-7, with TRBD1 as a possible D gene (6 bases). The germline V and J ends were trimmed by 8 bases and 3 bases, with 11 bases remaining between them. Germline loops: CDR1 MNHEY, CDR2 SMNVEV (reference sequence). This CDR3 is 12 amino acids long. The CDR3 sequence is CASGTQGYEQYF. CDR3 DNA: TGTGCCAGCGGGACACAGGGCTACGAGCAGTACTTC.